This T cell receptor beta chain was documented in a study of identical twins. A single record per CDR3 protein comes from TCRdb applying MiXCR to the 5' RACE reads. The sample holds around 490,000 distinct CDR3 sequences, roughly 15% seen once. The same data also contributed to another study, on yellow fever vaccine responses in identical twins.

The specimen was CD4+ T cells sorted from blood. The receptor's source is a woman between 18 and 29 years old in good health.

DNA of the CDR3: TGTGCCAGCACACAGGGGTCCTCCTACAATGAGCAGTTCTTC. Encoded protein: CASTQGSSYNEQFF. The chain has TRBV12-3 or TRBV12-4 and TRBJ2-1, with 7 bases lining up with TRBD1. This CDR3 region has 14 residues. J gave up 0 bases and V 7 bases, and 3 bases lay outside the gene matches.